The source of this T cell receptor (beta chain) is a study of beta chain features in type 1 diabetes. Study information: Patient and healthy donor groups were alike in age, gender and cell yields.

Note on this clone: What it binds is not known.

General study results and limits: Naive, central memory and Treg TCRB repertoires seemed to resemble each other more closely in patients than they did in healthy donors. Cells expressing TCR highly could be over-represented by cDNA sequencing.

Reverse transcribing all isolated RNA meant expressed TCRB transcripts were sequenced. Clones were sequenced by immunoSEQ multiplex PCR, and TCRdb holds only the in-frame ones, with some missing. The sample carries 600,000 to 650,000 clones, 15% to 18% recorded once. Each of the CD4+ naive, central memory, regulatory and stem cell-like memory populations was sorted via CD45RO/CCR7/CD25/CD127/CD95/CD27. The V and J ends lost 5 bases and 2 bases respectively, with 11 bases between them. CDR1 is SEHNR and CDR2 is FQNEAQ in the germline V gene (reference sequence). The CDR3 spans 14 residues. This TCR derives from a man between 18 and 29 years old in good health. Material for sequencing was naive CD4+ T cells from blood. The chain links TRBV7-9 to TRBJ2-3; possible D gene TRBD1, 6 bases. For the CDR3, the DNA is TGTGCCAGCAGCCGACAGGCCACCACAGATACGCAGTATTTT. The encoded protein is CASSRQATTDTQYF. Full variable domain (remainder filled in from reference TRBV7-9 and TRBJ2-3): DTGVSQNPRHKITKRGQNVTFRCDPISEHNRLYWYRQTLGQGPEFLTYFQNEAQLEKSRLLSDRFSAERPKGSFSTLEIQRTEQGDSAMYLCASSRQATTDTQYFGPGTRLTVL.